The 29 T cell receptor beta chains below were found in one sample sequenced in a study of blood T cell repertoires in COVID-19. Clones were read by immunoSEQ multiplex PCR, and TCRdb kept only the in-frame ones, dropping some. The sample has under 300,000 clones; about four fifths are singletons. The sequenced sample was peripheral blood. The receptor set was obtained from a woman aged 18-35 years with acute or convalescent COVID-19.

This clone showed up just once. This rearrangement joins TRBV5-1 to TRBJ1-2, with a possible D match to TRBD1 (6 bases). CDR1 SGHRS and CDR2 YFSETQ come from the germline V gene. V lost 4 bases and J 5 bases, leaving 12 bases between the germline ends. The CDR3 contains 13 residues. The CDR3 DNA follows: TGCGCCAGCAGCGAACAGGGACGGTATGGCTACACCTTC. It specifies CASSEQGRYGYTF.

A single count supports this clone. V is TRBV23-1 and J is TRBJ2-7, with a tentative D call TRBD1 (5 bases). TRBV23-1 is filed as an ORF, its function uncertain. Trimming left V 6 bases short and J 5 bases short, with 23 bases between. This CDR3 is 16 amino acids long. CDR3 sequence reads: CASRNRAGQGAHEQYF. Here the CDR3 DNA reads TGCGCCAGCAGGAATCGGGCAGGGCAGGGCGCCCACGAGCAGTACTTC.

The J gene is TRBJ1-1, the V gene TRBV18; 9 bases are a match to TRBD1. The CDR3 totals 15 residues. Germline V gene data show CDR1 as KGHSH and CDR2 as LQKENI. Trimming cost V 3 bases and J 5 bases; bases outside gene matches: 7. CDR3 amino acids: CASSPGQGISTEAFF. The CDR3 coding sequence is TGTGCCAGCTCACCGGGACAGGGAATAAGTACTGAAGCTTTCTTT.

As DNA, the CDR3 is TGCGCCAGCAGCCTTGCCGGGACAGCGAACACCGGGGAGCTGTTTTTT. It specifies CASSLAGTANTGELFF. V gene TRBV10-1 combines with J gene TRBJ2-2, with 7 bases identical to TRBD1. V lost 6 bases, J lost 0 bases, and 7 bases stayed unmatched. The CDR3 consists of 16 residues. CDR1 and CDR2 from the germline V gene are WNHNN and SYGVQD (reference sequence).

V and J are TRBV28 and TRBJ1-1; no firm D call. The CDR3 has 13 residues. Germline CDR1 is MDHEN and CDR2 is SYDVKM. V was clipped by 1 base and J by 4 bases, with 7 bases between them. CDR3 sequence (DNA): TGTGCCAGCAGTTTATCCGGTTCCACTGAAGCTTTCTTT. Translated, it gives CASSLSGSTEAFF.

This clone has more than one count but fewer than ten. V is TRBV7-2 and J is TRBJ2-3; no reliable D call. Per the germline V gene, CDR1 is SGHTA and CDR2 is FQGNSA. Trimming left V 3 bases short and J 6 bases short, with 10 bases between. The CDR3 has 13 residues. CDR3 bases: TGTGCCAGCAGCTTCTGGAGAACCGATACGCAGTATTTT. Amino acids: CASSFWRTDTQYF.

CDR3 coding DNA: TGTGCCAGCTCACCACCGCCCCCGCTAGCGGGCGAGCAGTTCTTC. Its protein is CASSPPPPLAGEQFF. This chain uses TRBV18 with TRBJ2-1; 8 nucleotides agree with TRBD2. After removal of 0 bases from V and 10 bases from J, the junction contained 8 bases not matched to a gene. CDR1 and CDR2 (germline): KGHSH, LQKENI. The CDR3 runs to 15 residues.

The genes are TRBV10-1 and TRBJ1-1, with TRBD1 matching over 7 bases. The CDR3 is 12 residues long. With 5 bases clipped from V and 4 bases from J, the junction kept 1 base outside the gene matches. Germline CDR1 reads WNHNN; CDR2 reads SYGVQD (reference sequence). The CDR3 nucleotides read TGCGCCAGCAGTTCAGGGGGCACTGAAGCTTTCTTT. Translating gives CASSSGGTEAFF.

At least ten counts were recorded for this clone. V usage is TRBV24-1 and J usage is TRBJ2-1; 9 nucleotides line up with TRBD2. With 1 base clipped from V and 12 bases from J, the junction kept 3 bases outside the gene matches. The CDR3 contains 13 residues. Per the germline V gene, CDR1 is KGHDR and CDR2 is SFDVKD. As DNA, the CDR3 is TGTGCCACCAGTGATTTTAGCGGGAGAACGCAGTTCTTC. Amino acids: CATSDFSGRTQFF.

This rearrangement joins TRBV19 to TRBJ1-1, with D possibly matching TRBD1 (5 bases). There are 14 residues in the CDR3. Germline V gives CDR1 LNHDA, CDR2 SQIVND (reference sequence). With 3 bases removed from V and 7 bases from J, the gap between germline ends came to 15 bases. CDR3 protein: CASSIPRQTSEAFF. CDR3 coding DNA: TGTGCCAGTAGTATCCCCCGACAGACCAGTGAAGCTTTCTTT.

This clone appeared once. This sequence joins TRBV29-1 and TRBJ2-2, with TRBD1 matching 8 bases. Per germline, CDR1 SQVTM and CDR2 ANQGSEA. V lost 0 bases, J lost 2 bases, and 8 bases stayed unmatched. The CDR3 loop spans 17 amino acids. The CDR3 region has the DNA TGCAGCGTTGAAGATCTGGGACAGGATGAAAACACCGGGGAGCTGTTTTTT. Amino acid sequence: CSVEDLGQDENTGELFF.

V usage is TRBV19 and J usage is TRBJ2-1; 9 bases are shared with TRBD2. Germline CDR1 and CDR2: LNHDA and SQIVND (reference sequence). CDR3 length: 13 residues. The V segment lost 7 bases and the J segment 4 bases; nucleotides outside the gene matches: 2. The CDR3 nucleotides read TGTGCCAGTACGACTAGCGGATACAATGAGCAGTTCTTC. It encodes CASTTSGYNEQFF.

The chain has TRBV6-5 and TRBJ2-7; 9 bases match TRBD2. CDR3 length equals 15 residues. Germline CDR1 is MNHEY and CDR2 is SVGAGI. Trimming at V came to 6 bases and at J to 5 bases, leaving 11 bases not matched to a gene. The CDR3 DNA is TGTGCCAGCAGCCCCATCGCGGGAGGGCTCCACGAGCAGTACTTC. It yields the protein CASSPIAGGLHEQYF.

This chain connects TRBV28 to TRBJ1-6; D may be TRBD1 (6 bases). V gave up 5 bases and J gave up 9 bases, with 14 bases separating them. This CDR3 is 14 amino acids long. Germline CDR1 is MDHEN and CDR2 is SYDVKM. CDR3 coding DNA: TGTGCCAGCAGTGCCGGAACAGGGATTTCACCCCTCCACTTT. Amino acid sequence: CASSAGTGISPLHF.

CDR3 bases: TGTGCCAGCTCACCACGGGAGCAATACACTGAAGCTTTCTTT. Translating it yields CASSPREQYTEAFF. The rearrangement links TRBV18 to TRBJ1-1, with D unresolved. The CDR3 spans 14 residues. From germline, CDR1 is KGHSH and CDR2 LQKENI. The V gene lost 1 base and the J gene lost 3 bases, with 9 bases spanning the gap.

This clone is a singleton in its sample. This chain uses TRBV10-2 with TRBJ2-1; 9 bases agree with TRBD1. The V gene end was trimmed by 8 bases and the J gene end by 9 bases; junction bases not matched to a gene: 8. The CDR3 has 13 amino acids. Germline CDR1 WSHSY, CDR2 SAAADI. The CDR3 nucleotides read TGCGCCAGCCGGACAGGGGTTTTTTTTGAGCAGTTCTTC. Its translation: CASRTGVFFEQFF.

This chain connects TRBV30 to TRBJ2-3; D may be TRBD2 (6 bases). Between the trimmed V and J ends, which lost 4 bases and 2 bases, there was a span of 19 bases. From germline, CDR1 is GTSNPN and CDR2 SVGIG (reference sequence). This CDR3 is 16 amino acids long. CDR3: CAWKPRSGLHTDTQYF. The CDR3 DNA follows: TGTGCCTGGAAACCGAGGAGCGGGCTCCACACAGATACGCAGTATTTT.

The rearrangement joins TRBV9 to TRBJ1-2; possible D gene TRBD1, 6 bases. Trimming cost V 0 bases and J 5 bases, with 8 bases left between them. This CDR3 region has 13 residues. Germline V gene sequence: CDR1 SGDLS, CDR2 YYNGEE. CDR3 residues: CASSVDRDYGYTF. For the CDR3, the DNA is TGTGCCAGCAGCGTAGACAGGGATTATGGCTACACCTTC.

The J gene is TRBJ1-4, the V gene TRBV5-1; a possible D gene is TRBD1 (5 bases). The V gene's germline CDR1 is SGHRS and CDR2 YFSETQ. V lost 3 bases and J 8 bases, leaving 14 bases between the germline ends. The CDR3 consists of 14 residues. The CDR3 loop reads CASSWQGLKEKLFF. CDR3 in DNA: TGCGCCAGCAGCTGGCAGGGACTTAAGGAAAAACTGTTTTTT.

This sequence joins TRBV6-5 and TRBJ2-5; 7 positions agree with TRBD2. Trimming took 10 bases from V and 1 from J; bases not matched to a gene: 12. CDR1 is MNHEY and CDR2 is SVGAGI in the germline V gene. The CDR3 sequence is 15 residues long. The DNA for the CDR3 is TGTGCCACCGGGGACTTTAGCGGGCGCCAAGAGACCCAGTACTTC. This codes for CATGDFSGRQETQYF.

V gene TRBV19 combines with J gene TRBJ2-7; 9 positions match TRBD2. Germline lookup yields CDR1 LNHDA and CDR2 SQIVND (reference sequence). CDR3 size: 15 residues. The V and J ends lost 3 bases and 7 bases, in that order; junction bases with no gene match: 10. The CDR3 coding sequence is TGTGCCAGTAGTATTAAGGCAGGAGCGGGAGGTGAGCAGTACTTC. Translation gives CASSIKAGAGGEQYF. The complete variable domain, with remaining parts taken from reference TRBV19 and TRBJ2-7, reads DGGITQSPKYLFRKEGQNVTLSCEQNLNHDAMYWYRQDPGQGLRLIYYSQIVNDFQKGDIAEGYSVSREKKESFPLTVTSAQKNPTAFYLCASSIKAGAGGEQYFGPGTRLTVT.

The V gene is TRBV5-4, the J gene TRBJ1-1; TRBD1 matches 7 bases. Unmatched junction bases numbered 9, after V lost 4 bases and J lost 0 bases. Germline V gene lookup returns CDR1 SGHNT and CDR2 YYREEE (reference sequence). The CDR3 is 16 amino acids. The CDR3 sequence is CASSAVQGMVNTEAFF. CDR3 nucleotides: TGTGCCAGCAGCGCGGTACAGGGGATGGTGAACACTGAAGCTTTCTTT.

V usage is TRBV20-1 and J usage is TRBJ2-1; 8 bases line up with TRBD2. Losses at the gene ends were 3 bases for V and 9 bases for J; bases not matched to a gene: 7. This CDR3 is built from 13 residues. Germline values: CDR1 DFQATT, CDR2 SNEGSKA (reference sequence). CDR3 amino acids: CSASRAGGGEQFF. The CDR3 nucleotides are TGCAGTGCTAGTAGGGCGGGAGGAGGTGAGCAGTTCTTC.

V gene TRBV5-4 combines with J gene TRBJ2-2, with TRBD1 matching 8 bases. CDR3 length: 15 amino acids. V was pared by 4 bases and J by 1 base, with 3 bases of the junction left unmatched. The germline CDR1 and CDR2 sequences are SGHNT and YYREEE (reference sequence). CDR3 loop: CASSHGQGNTGELFF. DNA for the CDR3: TGTGCCAGCAGCCACGGACAGGGGAACACCGGGGAGCTGTTTTTT.

The chain is built from TRBV6-4 and TRBJ2-7; 11 bases agree with TRBD2. Trimming removed 6 bases from V and 2 bases from J; junction bases left unmatched: 6. Looked up from germline, CDR1 is MRHNA and CDR2 is SNTAGT. CDR3 size: 15 residues. The CDR3 protein is CASRPGLAAPYEQYF. The CDR3 nucleotides read TGTGCCAGCAGGCCGGGACTAGCGGCCCCCTACGAGCAGTACTTC.

The chain uses TRBV7-9 and TRBJ2-7, with D maybe TRBD2 (5 bases). The V end was cut by 5 bases, the J end by 5 bases, with 16 bases between. The germline V gene has CDR1 SEHNR and CDR2 FQNEAQ (reference sequence). There are 14 residues in the CDR3. The chain's CDR3 is CASSHRGSDNEQYF. The CDR3 nucleotides are TGTGCCAGCAGCCACCGTGGTAGCGACAACGAGCAGTACTTC. Complete variable domain (other parts from reference TRBV7-9 and TRBJ2-7): DTGVSQNPRHKITKRGQNVTFRCDPISEHNRLYWYRQTLGQGPEFLTYFQNEAQLEKSRLLSDRFSAERPKGSFSTLEIQRTEQGDSAMYLCASSHRGSDNEQYFGPGTRLTVT.

This clone was picked up a small number of times. This sequence joins TRBV5-5 and TRBJ1-1; D is ambiguous. Per the germline V gene, CDR1 is SGHKS and CDR2 is YYEKEE (reference sequence). This CDR3 comprises 13 residues. V was clipped by 5 bases and J by 1 base, with 9 bases between them. The CDR3 region is CASRTPGNTEAFF. The CDR3 DNA reads as TGTGCCAGCAGGACACCAGGGAACACTGAAGCTTTCTTT.

The rearrangement links TRBV25-1 to TRBJ2-6, with TRBD1 as a possible D gene (5 bases). CDR1 is MGHDK and CDR2 is SYGVNS in the germline V gene. Trimming shortened V by 3 bases and J by 12 bases, and 15 bases separated the two germline ends. This CDR3 has 14 amino acids. The DNA for the CDR3 is TGTGCCAGCAGTGACCAGGGCCCCCGCCTCGTCCTGACTTTC. Translating it yields CASSDQGPRLVLTF.

The chain employs TRBV30 and TRBJ2-5, with 11 bases lining up with TRBD2. Trimming at V came to 3 bases and at J to 1 base, leaving 1 base not matched to a gene. CDR1 and CDR2 (germline): GTSNPN, SVGIG (reference sequence). The CDR3 is 14 amino acids. The CDR3 DNA is TGTGCCTGGAGCCTAGCGGGAGGCCAAGAGACCCAGTACTTC. This encodes CAWSLAGGQETQYF. Variable domain in full (rest from reference TRBV30 and TRBJ2-5): SQTIHQWPATLVQPVGSPLSLECTVEGTSNPNLYWYRQAAGRGLQLLFYSVGIGQISSEVPQNLSASRPQDRQFILSSKKLLLSDSGFYLCAWSLAGGQETQYFGPGTRLLVL.